This T cell receptor beta chain was identified during a study of T cell responses to AZD1222 COVID-19 vaccine. Notes on the study in general: The number of AZD1222 recipients seropositive at baseline was only 5 to 7. Every sample of the repertoires postdated the peak T cell response. Donors were largely white British and mainly female; clonal diversity was possibly underestimated. CD4 TCRs linked to vaccination spanned spike, dominating at 160-218 and 743-854.

The assay was immunoSEQ multiplex PCR, and TCRdb's table has in-frame clones only and misses some. The sample records about 110,000 clones, less than 90% being singletons. On this clone itself: Its antigen remains unknown.

Germline V gene sequence: CDR1 LNHDA, CDR2 SQIVND (reference sequence). The CDR3 covers 14 residues. Losses at the gene ends were 11 bases for V and 0 bases for J; bases not matched to a gene: 5. The chain carries TRBV19 and TRBJ2-3, with 10 bases matching TRBD2. The TCR comes from an adult in good health. The sample was peripheral blood, taken on day 0 of AZD1222 vaccination. Here the CDR3 reads CAASTSGSTDTQYF. CDR3 DNA sequence: TGTGCCGCATCGACTAGCGGGAGCACAGATACGCAGTATTTT.